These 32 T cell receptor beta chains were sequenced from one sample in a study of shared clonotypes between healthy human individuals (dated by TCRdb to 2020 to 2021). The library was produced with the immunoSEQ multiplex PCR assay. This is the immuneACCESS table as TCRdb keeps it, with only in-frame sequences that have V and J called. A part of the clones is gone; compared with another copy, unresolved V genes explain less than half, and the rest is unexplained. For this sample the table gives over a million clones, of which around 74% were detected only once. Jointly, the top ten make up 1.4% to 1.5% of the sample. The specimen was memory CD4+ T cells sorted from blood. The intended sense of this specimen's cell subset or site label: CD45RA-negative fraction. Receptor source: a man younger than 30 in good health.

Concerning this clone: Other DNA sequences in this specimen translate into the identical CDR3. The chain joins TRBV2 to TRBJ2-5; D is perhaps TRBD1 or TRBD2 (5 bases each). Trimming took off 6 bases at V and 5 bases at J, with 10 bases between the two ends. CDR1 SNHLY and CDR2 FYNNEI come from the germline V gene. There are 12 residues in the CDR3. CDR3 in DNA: TGTGCCAGCAGAGACCGGGGCGAGACCCAGTACTTC. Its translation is CASRDRGETQYF.

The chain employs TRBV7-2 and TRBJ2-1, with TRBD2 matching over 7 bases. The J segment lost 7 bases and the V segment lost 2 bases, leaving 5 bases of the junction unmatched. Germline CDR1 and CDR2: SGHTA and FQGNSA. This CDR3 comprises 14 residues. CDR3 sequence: CASSLRAGVNEQFF. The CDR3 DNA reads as TGTGCCAGCAGCTTAAGGGCGGGGGTGAATGAGCAGTTCTTC.

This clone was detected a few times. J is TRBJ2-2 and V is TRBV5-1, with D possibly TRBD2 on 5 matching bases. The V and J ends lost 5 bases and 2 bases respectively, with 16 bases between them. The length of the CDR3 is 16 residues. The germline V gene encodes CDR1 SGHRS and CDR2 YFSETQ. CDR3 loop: CASRGGGVINTGELFF. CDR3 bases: TGCGCCAGCAGAGGTGGAGGCGTAATAAACACCGGGGAGCTGTTTTTT. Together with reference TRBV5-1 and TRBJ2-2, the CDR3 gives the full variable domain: KAGVTQTPRYLIKTRGQQVTLSCSPISGHRSVSWYQQTPGQGLQFLFEYFSETQRNKGNFPGRFSGRQFSNSRSEMNVSTLELGDSALYLCASRGGGVINTGELFFGEGSRLTVL.

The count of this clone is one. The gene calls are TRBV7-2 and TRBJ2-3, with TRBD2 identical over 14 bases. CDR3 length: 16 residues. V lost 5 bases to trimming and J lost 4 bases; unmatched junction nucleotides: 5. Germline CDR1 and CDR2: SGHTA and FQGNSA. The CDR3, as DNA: TGTGCCAGCAGCGCCCGACTAGCGGGGGGGTCAGATACGCAGTATTTT. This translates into CASSARLAGGSDTQYF.

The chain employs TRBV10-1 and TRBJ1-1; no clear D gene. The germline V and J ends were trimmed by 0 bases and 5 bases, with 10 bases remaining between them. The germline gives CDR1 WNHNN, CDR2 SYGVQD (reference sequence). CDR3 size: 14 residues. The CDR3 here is CASSESTWWTEAFF. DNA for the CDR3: TGCGCCAGCAGTGAGTCGACGTGGTGGACTGAAGCTTTCTTT.

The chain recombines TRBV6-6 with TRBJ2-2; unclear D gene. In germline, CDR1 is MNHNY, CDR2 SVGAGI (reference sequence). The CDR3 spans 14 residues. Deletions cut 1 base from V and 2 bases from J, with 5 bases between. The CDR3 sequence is CASSYYTNTGELFF. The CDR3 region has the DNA TGTGCCAGCAGTTACTATACTAACACCGGGGAGCTGTTTTTT.

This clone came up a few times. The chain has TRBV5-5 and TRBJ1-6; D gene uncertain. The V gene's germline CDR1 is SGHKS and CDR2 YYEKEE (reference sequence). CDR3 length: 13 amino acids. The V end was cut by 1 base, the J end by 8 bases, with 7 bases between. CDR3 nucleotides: TGTGCCAGCAGCTTGTATGCGGATTCACCCCTCCACTTT. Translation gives CASSLYADSPLHF.

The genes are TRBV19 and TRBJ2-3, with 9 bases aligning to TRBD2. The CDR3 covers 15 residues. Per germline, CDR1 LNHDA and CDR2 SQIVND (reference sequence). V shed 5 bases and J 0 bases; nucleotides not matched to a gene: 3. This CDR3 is CASSETSGSTDTQYF. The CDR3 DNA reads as TGTGCCAGTAGTGAAACTAGCGGGAGCACAGATACGCAGTATTTT. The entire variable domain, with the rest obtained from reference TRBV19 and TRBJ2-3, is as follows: DGGITQSPKYLFRKEGQNVTLSCEQNLNHDAMYWYRQDPGQGLRLIYYSQIVNDFQKGDIAEGYSVSREKKESFPLTVTSAQKNPTAFYLCASSETSGSTDTQYFGPGTRLTVL.

The chain's CDR3 is CASSYTQGAVGSPLHF. The CDR3 nucleotides are TGTGCCAGCAGTTACACCCAGGGGGCGGTAGGTTCACCCCTCCACTTT. The V call is TRBV28, the J call TRBJ1-6, with 8 nucleotides matching TRBD1. The ends lost 4 bases at V and 9 bases at J; junction bases unmatched: 11. Germline CDR1 and CDR2: MDHEN and SYDVKM. The CDR3 has 16 residues. Supplemented by reference TRBV28 and TRBJ1-6, the full variable domain reads DVKVTQSSRYLVKRTGEKVFLECVQDMDHENMFWYRQDPGLGLRLIYFSYDVKMKEKGDIPEGYSVSREKKERFSLILESASTNQTSMYLCASSYTQGAVGSPLHFGNGTRLTVT.

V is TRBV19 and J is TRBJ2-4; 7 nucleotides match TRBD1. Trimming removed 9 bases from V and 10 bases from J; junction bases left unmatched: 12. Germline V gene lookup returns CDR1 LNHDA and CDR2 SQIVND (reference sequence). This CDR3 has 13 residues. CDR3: CASIQGPGTIQYF. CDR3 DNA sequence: TGTGCCAGCATACAGGGGCCGGGGACAATTCAGTACTTC.

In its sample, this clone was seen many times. The CDR3 protein is CAWSPRDRNYGYTF. CDR3 nucleotides: TGTGCCTGGAGCCCCCGGGACAGAAACTATGGCTACACCTTC. The J gene is TRBJ1-2, the V gene TRBV30, with 7 bases matching TRBD1. Germline CDR1 GTSNPN, CDR2 SVGIG (reference sequence). V was clipped by 3 bases and J by 2 bases; unmatched bases: 6. The CDR3 runs 14 residues.

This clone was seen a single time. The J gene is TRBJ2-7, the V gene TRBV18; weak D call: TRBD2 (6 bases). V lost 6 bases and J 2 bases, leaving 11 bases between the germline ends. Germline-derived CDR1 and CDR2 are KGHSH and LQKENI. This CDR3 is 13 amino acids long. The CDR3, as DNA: TGTGCCAGCTCGTCGGGACTTGCCTACGAGCAGTACTTC. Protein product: CASSSGLAYEQYF.

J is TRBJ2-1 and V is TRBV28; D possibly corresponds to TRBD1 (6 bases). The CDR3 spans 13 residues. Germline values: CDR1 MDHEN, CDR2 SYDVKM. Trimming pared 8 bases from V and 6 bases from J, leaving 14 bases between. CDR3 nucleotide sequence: TGTGCCAGCCTTCGGACAGCAAGCAATGAGCAGTTCTTC. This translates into CASLRTASNEQFF.

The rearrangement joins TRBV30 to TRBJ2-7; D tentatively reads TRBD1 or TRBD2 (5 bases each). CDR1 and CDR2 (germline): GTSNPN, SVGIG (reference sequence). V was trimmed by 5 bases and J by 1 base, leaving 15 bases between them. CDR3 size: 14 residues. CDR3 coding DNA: TGTGCCTGGGGGGACGGGTGGATGTCCTACGAGCAGTACTTC. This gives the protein CAWGDGWMSYEQYF.

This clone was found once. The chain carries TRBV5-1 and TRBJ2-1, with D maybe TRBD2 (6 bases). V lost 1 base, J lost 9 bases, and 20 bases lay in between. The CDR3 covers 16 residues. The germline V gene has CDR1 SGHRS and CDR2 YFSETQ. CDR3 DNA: TGCGCCAGCAGCTTGACCGGGACTCCTAATCTGGCTGAGCAGTTCTTC. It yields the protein CASSLTGTPNLAEQFF.

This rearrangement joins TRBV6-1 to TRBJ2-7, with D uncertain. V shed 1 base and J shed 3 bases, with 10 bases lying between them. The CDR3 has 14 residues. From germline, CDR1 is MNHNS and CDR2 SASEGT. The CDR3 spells CASSEVDTIYEQYF. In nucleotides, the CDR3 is TGTGCCAGCAGTGAAGTAGACACCATCTACGAGCAGTACTTC.

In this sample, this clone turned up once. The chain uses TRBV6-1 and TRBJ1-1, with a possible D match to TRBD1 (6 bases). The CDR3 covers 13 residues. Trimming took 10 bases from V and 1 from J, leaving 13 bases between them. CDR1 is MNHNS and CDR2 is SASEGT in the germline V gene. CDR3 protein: CATQPGQNTEAFF. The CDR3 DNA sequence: TGTGCCACCCAACCGGGACAGAACACTGAAGCTTTCTTT.

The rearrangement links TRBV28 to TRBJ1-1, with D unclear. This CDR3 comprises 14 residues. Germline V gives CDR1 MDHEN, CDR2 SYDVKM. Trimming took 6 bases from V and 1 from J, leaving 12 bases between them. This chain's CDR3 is CASRPSHGNTEAFF. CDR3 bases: TGTGCCAGCAGGCCTTCGCACGGGAACACTGAAGCTTTCTTT. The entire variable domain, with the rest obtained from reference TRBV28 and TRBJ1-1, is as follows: DVKVTQSSRYLVKRTGEKVFLECVQDMDHENMFWYRQDPGLGLRLIYFSYDVKMKEKGDIPEGYSVSREKKERFSLILESASTNQTSMYLCASRPSHGNTEAFFGQGTRLTVV.

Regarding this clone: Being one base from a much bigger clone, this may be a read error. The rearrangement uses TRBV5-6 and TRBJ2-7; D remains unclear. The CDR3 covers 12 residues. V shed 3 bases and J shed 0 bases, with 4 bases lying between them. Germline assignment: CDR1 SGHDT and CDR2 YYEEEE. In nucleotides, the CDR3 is TGTGCCAGCAGCTGGAGCTCCTACGAGCAGTACTTC. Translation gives CASSWSSYEQYF.

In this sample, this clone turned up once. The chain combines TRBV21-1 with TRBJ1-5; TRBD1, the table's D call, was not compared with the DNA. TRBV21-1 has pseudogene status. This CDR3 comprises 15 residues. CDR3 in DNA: TGTGCCAGCAGCAGGTTCAGGGGCTTCAATCAGCCCCAGCATTTT. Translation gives CASSRFRGFNQPQHF.

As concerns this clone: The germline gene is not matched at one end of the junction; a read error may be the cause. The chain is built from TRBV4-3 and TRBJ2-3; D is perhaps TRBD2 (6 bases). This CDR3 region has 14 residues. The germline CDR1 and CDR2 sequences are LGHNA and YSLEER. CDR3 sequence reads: CASSQVYGGVGAIF. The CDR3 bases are TGCGCCAGCAGCCAAGTCTACGGCGGGGTAGGAGCCATTTTT.

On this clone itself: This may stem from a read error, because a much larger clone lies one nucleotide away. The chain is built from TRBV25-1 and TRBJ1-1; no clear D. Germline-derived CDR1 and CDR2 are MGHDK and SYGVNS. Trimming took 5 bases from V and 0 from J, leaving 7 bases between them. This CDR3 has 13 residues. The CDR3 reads CASSLNLNTEAFF. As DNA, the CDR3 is TGTGCCAGCAGTCTAAACCTGAACACTGAAGCTTTCTTT.

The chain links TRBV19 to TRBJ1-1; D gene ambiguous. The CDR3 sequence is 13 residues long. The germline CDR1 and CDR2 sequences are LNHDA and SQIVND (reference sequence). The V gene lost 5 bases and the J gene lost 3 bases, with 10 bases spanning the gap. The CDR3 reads CASSLQRYTEAFF. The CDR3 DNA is TGTGCCAGTAGTCTCCAAAGATACACTGAAGCTTTCTTT. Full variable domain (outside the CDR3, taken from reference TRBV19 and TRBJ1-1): DGGITQSPKYLFRKEGQNVTLSCEQNLNHDAMYWYRQDPGQGLRLIYYSQIVNDFQKGDIAEGYSVSREKKESFPLTVTSAQKNPTAFYLCASSLQRYTEAFFGQGTRLTVV.

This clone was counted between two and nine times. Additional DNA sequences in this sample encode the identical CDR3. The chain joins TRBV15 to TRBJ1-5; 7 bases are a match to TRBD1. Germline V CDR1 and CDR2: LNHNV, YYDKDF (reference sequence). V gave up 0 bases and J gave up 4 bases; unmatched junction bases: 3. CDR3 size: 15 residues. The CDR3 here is CATSRDTGANQPQHF. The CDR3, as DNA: TGTGCCACCAGCAGAGATACAGGGGCTAATCAGCCCCAGCATTTT.

The chain's CDR3 is CATSKQGAERQETQYF. DNA for the CDR3: TGTGCCACCAGCAAACAGGGGGCCGAGCGGCAAGAGACCCAGTACTTC. This chain uses TRBV15 with TRBJ2-5; 9 nucleotides match TRBD1. CDR3 length: 16 amino acids. V shed 4 bases, J shed 2 bases, and the junction held 8 bases outside the gene matches. CDR1 is LNHNV, CDR2 YYDKDF, per germline (reference sequence).

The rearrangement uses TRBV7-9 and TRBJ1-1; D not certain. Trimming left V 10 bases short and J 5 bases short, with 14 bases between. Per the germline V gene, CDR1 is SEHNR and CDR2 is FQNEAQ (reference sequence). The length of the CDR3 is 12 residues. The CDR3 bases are TGTGCCACCTCCGCTGAGAAGACTGAAGCTTTCTTT. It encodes CATSAEKTEAFF.

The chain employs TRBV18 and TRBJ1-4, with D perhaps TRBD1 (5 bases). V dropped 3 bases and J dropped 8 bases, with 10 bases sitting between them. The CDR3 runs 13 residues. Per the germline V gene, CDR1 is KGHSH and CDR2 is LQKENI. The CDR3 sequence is CASSPPQGEKLFF. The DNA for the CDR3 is TGTGCCAGCTCACCCCCCCAGGGAGAAAAACTGTTTTTT.

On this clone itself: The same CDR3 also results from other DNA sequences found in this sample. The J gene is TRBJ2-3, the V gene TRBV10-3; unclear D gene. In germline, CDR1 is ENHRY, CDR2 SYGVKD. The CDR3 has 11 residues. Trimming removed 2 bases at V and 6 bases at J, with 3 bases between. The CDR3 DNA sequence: TGTGCCATCAGTGAGCTGGATACGCAGTATTTT. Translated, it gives CAISELDTQYF.

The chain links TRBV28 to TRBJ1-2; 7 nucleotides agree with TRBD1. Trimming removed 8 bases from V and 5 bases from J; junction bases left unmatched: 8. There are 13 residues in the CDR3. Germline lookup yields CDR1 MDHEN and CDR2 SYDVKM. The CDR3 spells CASSGDREYGYTF. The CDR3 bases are TGTGCCAGCTCTGGTGACAGGGAATATGGCTACACCTTC.

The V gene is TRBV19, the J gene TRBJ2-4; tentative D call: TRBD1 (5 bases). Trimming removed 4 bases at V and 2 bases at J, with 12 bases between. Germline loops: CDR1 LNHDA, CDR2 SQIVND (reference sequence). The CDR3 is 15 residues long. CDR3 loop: CASSNPGSSKNIQYF. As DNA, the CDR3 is TGTGCCAGTAGTAACCCAGGGTCGTCCAAAAACATTCAGTACTTC.

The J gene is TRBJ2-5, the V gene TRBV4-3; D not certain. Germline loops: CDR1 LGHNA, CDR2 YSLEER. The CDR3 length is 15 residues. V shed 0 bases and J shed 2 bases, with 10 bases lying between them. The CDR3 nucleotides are TGCGCCAGCAGCCAAGATAGGTGGGGTCAAGAGACCCAGTACTTC. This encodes CASSQDRWGQETQYF.

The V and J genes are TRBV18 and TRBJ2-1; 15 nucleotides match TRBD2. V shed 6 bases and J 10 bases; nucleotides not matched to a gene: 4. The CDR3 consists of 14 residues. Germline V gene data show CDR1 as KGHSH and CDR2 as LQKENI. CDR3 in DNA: TGTGCCAGCTCTCCGGGACTAGCGGGAGGAGAGCAGTTCTTC. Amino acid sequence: CASSPGLAGGEQFF.